A single sample is the source of the 29 T cell receptor beta chains below, sequenced in a study of blood T cell repertoires in COVID-19. Repertoires were generated with immunoSEQ multiplex PCR, while TCRdb's copy carries only in-frame clones and drops some. The sample lists around 160,000 clones, about 88% occurring once. The sequencing sample was made of peripheral blood. The receptors stem from a man aged 18 to 30 with acute or convalescent COVID-19.

This sequence joins TRBV7-7 and TRBJ1-1; D uncertain. The length of the CDR3 is 13 residues. Trimming removed 2 bases from V and 3 bases from J, with 7 bases in between. Germline CDR1 is SSHAT and CDR2 is FNYEAQ (reference sequence). CDR3 sequence: CASSLRRDTEAFF. Written as DNA, the CDR3 is TGTGCCAGCAGCTTAAGGAGAGACACTGAAGCTTTCTTT.

The rearrangement uses TRBV11-2 and TRBJ1-4; D is undetermined. Germline V CDR1 and CDR2: SGHAT, FQNNGV. CDR3 length: 17 amino acids. Trimming shortened V by 5 bases and J by 5 bases, and 21 bases separated the two germline ends. CDR3: CASSPSGSAGGNEKLFF. The CDR3 nucleotides read TGTGCCAGCAGCCCGTCGGGGTCGGCAGGCGGCAATGAAAAACTGTTTTTT.

This clone was observed a few times. The chain carries TRBV6-5 and TRBJ1-4; D is uncertain. This CDR3 has 13 residues. Germline V gene sequence: CDR1 MNHEY, CDR2 SVGAGI. V was clipped by 6 bases and J by 5 bases, with 10 bases between them. The CDR3 reads CASSLWENEKLFF. The CDR3 DNA sequence: TGTGCCAGCAGCCTTTGGGAGAATGAAAAACTGTTTTTT.

The rearrangement uses TRBV29-1 and TRBJ2-1; TRBD2 matches at 10 bases. Losses at the gene ends were 6 bases for V and 4 bases for J; bases not matched to a gene: 6. This CDR3 comprises 14 residues. Germline loops: CDR1 SQVTM, CDR2 ANQGSEA. The CDR3 nucleotides read TGCAGCGTAGCTAGCGGGGGCCCGTACAATGAGCAGTTCTTC. Translation: CSVASGGPYNEQFF.

The rearrangement links TRBV9 to TRBJ2-5; 8 positions agree with TRBD2. Germline lookup yields CDR1 SGDLS and CDR2 YYNGEE. V trimming: 3 bases; J trimming: 2 bases; junction bases outside the gene matches: 3. The CDR3 sequence is 14 residues long. CDR3 sequence (DNA): TGTGCCAGCAGCGAAACGGGGGGGCAAGAGACCCAGTACTTC. As protein: CASSETGGQETQYF.

The V and J genes are TRBV5-5 and TRBJ2-7, with 7 bases fitting TRBD1. The CDR3 is 14 amino acids. V trimming: 1 base; J trimming: 2 bases; junction bases outside the gene matches: 3. CDR1 is SGHKS and CDR2 is YYEKEE in the germline V gene (reference sequence). The DNA of the CDR3 is TGTGCCAGCAGCTTGTTGCAGGGGGCCTACGAGCAGTACTTC. Amino acids: CASSLLQGAYEQYF.

The V gene is TRBV12-3 or TRBV12-4, the J gene TRBJ1-1, with D hard to call. This CDR3 contains 13 residues. Trimming took 7 bases from V and 8 from J, leaving 17 bases between them. Here the CDR3 reads CASTLAGTEEAFF. DNA of the CDR3: TGTGCCAGCACTCTTGCGGGTACAGAAGAAGCTTTCTTT.

The V call is TRBV11-2, the J call TRBJ1-1; 7 nucleotides line up with TRBD1. Germline V gene data show CDR1 as SGHAT and CDR2 as FQNNGV. The CDR3 length is 15 residues. V lost 2 bases to trimming and J lost 5 bases; unmatched junction nucleotides: 8. This CDR3 is CASSLHQGVWTEAFF. The CDR3 DNA is TGTGCCAGCAGCTTACATCAGGGGGTTTGGACTGAAGCTTTCTTT.

This rearrangement joins TRBV19 to TRBJ1-3; D uncertain. CDR1 is LNHDA and CDR2 is SQIVND in the germline V gene (reference sequence). This CDR3 contains 16 residues. V lost 3 bases to trimming and J lost 4 bases, with 16 bases between them. DNA of the CDR3: TGTGCCAGTAGTATTTCTATGAGACACGACGGAAACACCATATATTTT. Protein product: CASSISMRHDGNTIYF. The whole variable domain, filled in from reference TRBV19 and TRBJ1-3, reads DGGITQSPKYLFRKEGQNVTLSCEQNLNHDAMYWYRQDPGQGLRLIYYSQIVNDFQKGDIAEGYSVSREKKESFPLTVTSAQKNPTAFYLCASSISMRHDGNTIYFGEGSWLTVV.

V usage is TRBV5-8 and J usage is TRBJ1-5, with D possibly TRBD1 on 5 matching bases. This CDR3 spans 16 amino acids. V shed 4 bases and J shed 7 bases, with 21 bases lying between them. Germline CDR1 is SGHTS and CDR2 is YDEGEE. CDR3 protein: CASSPGDLGAGQPQHF. The CDR3 bases are TGTGCCAGCAGCCCGGGGGATCTAGGGGCTGGGCAGCCCCAGCATTTT.

This clone has only a few counts. The chain combines TRBV19 with TRBJ2-3; 11 bases agree with TRBD2. The CDR3 sequence is 15 residues long. Trimming took 5 bases from V and 0 from J; bases not matched to a gene: 1. Germline V gene lookup returns CDR1 LNHDA and CDR2 SQIVND (reference sequence). CDR3 in amino acids: CASSRLAGSTDTQYF. The CDR3 DNA reads TGTGCCAGTAGTCGACTAGCGGGGAGCACAGATACGCAGTATTTT.

The rearrangement joins TRBV11-2 to TRBJ2-1; a possible D gene is TRBD1 (6 bases). V lost 0 bases and J 0 bases, leaving 15 bases between the germline ends. The CDR3 extends over 18 amino acids. The germline V gene encodes CDR1 SGHAT and CDR2 FQNNGV. CDR3 in amino acids: CASSLDLRTETSYNEQFF. The CDR3 DNA is TGTGCCAGCAGCTTAGATCTCCGGACAGAAACCTCCTACAATGAGCAGTTCTTC.

The genes are TRBV9 and TRBJ2-1; 9 nucleotides agree with TRBD2. Trimming cost V 4 bases and J 0 bases; bases outside gene matches: 8. This CDR3 has 17 amino acids. The germline V gene encodes CDR1 SGDLS and CDR2 YYNGEE. The CDR3 sequence: CASSTIAGANSYNEQFF. The CDR3 DNA sequence: TGTGCCAGCAGCACCATAGCGGGGGCAAACTCCTACAATGAGCAGTTCTTC.

The V and J genes are TRBV20-1 and TRBJ2-3, with TRBD2 identical over 8 bases. After removal of 3 bases from V and 3 bases from J, the junction contained 8 bases not matched to a gene. The CDR3 has 15 residues. Germline CDR1 DFQATT, CDR2 SNEGSKA (reference sequence). CDR3 protein: CSASSSGGFTDTQYF. CDR3 sequence (DNA): TGCAGTGCTAGTTCCAGCGGGGGATTTACAGATACGCAGTATTTT.

Points on this clone: Germline is not matched at one junction end, which may reflect a read error. CDR3: CASSQAYENRGGPPHF. DNA of the CDR3: TGCGCCAGCAGCCAAGCTTATGAAAACCGAGGCGGGCCCCCGCATTTT. This chain uses TRBV4-1 with TRBJ1-5; D remains ambiguous. The CDR3 runs to 16 residues. Germline CDR1 MGHRA, CDR2 YSYEKL.

The V call is TRBV3-1 (or the pseudogene TRBV3-2), the J call TRBJ2-5, with 13 bases fitting TRBD2. The CDR3 runs to 16 residues. Germline V gene sequence: CDR1 LGHDT, CDR2 YNNKEL (reference sequence). V trimming: 3 bases; J trimming: 4 bases; junction bases outside the gene matches: 5. The DNA for the CDR3 is TGTGCCAGCAGCCAGGGACTAGCGGGGAAGGTAGAGACCCAGTACTTC. Translated: CASSQGLAGKVETQYF.

The chain is built from TRBV9 and TRBJ2-7; TRBD2 agrees at 8 bases. Germline trimming cut 4 bases from V and 4 bases from J; bases unmatched to any gene: 4. The CDR3 spans 13 residues. CDR1 and CDR2 (germline): SGDLS, YYNGEE. CDR3 loop: CASSTGTRYEQYV. The CDR3, as DNA: TGTGCCAGCAGCACTGGGACTAGATACGAGCAGTACGTC.

The chain has TRBV15 and TRBJ2-5; 10 bases agree with TRBD2. This CDR3 has 15 amino acids. Germline-derived CDR1 and CDR2 are LNHNV and YYDKDF (reference sequence). V dropped 3 bases and J dropped 1; count of bases not matched to a gene: 2. Here the CDR3 DNA reads TGTGCCACCAGCAGGACTAGCGGGTTCCAAGAGACCCAGTACTTC. This translates into CATSRTSGFQETQYF. Full variable domain (outside the CDR3, taken from reference TRBV15 and TRBJ2-5): DAMVIQNPRYQVTQFGKPVTLSCSQTLNHNVMYWYQQKSSQAPKLLFHYYDKDFNNEADTPDNFQSRRPNTSFCFLDIRSPGLGDTAMYLCATSRTSGFQETQYFGPGTRLLVL.

The chain links TRBV10-3 to TRBJ2-1, with D unresolved. This CDR3 has 14 residues. Germline V CDR1 and CDR2: ENHRY, SYGVKD. Trimming shortened V by 2 bases and J by 3 bases, and 8 bases separated the two germline ends. CDR3 protein: CAISEANYYNEQFF. DNA of the CDR3: TGTGCCATCAGTGAGGCTAACTACTACAATGAGCAGTTCTTC.

This clone turned up a few times. CDR3 in DNA: TGTGCCAGTAGTCCCGGGGTAGCGGGGGGTTTTAACACCGGGGAGCTGTTTTTT. Protein sequence: CASSPGVAGGFNTGELFF. The rearrangement joins TRBV19 to TRBJ2-2; 10 bases match TRBD2. The CDR3 is made up of 18 amino acids. With 5 bases clipped from V and 2 bases from J, the junction kept 11 bases outside the gene matches. Germline CDR1 and CDR2: LNHDA and SQIVND (reference sequence).

The rearrangement links TRBV6-5 to TRBJ1-3; no reliable D call. The CDR3 totals 13 residues. Germline V lookup: CDR1 MNHEY, CDR2 SVGAGI. V gave up 0 bases and J gave up 4 bases, with 4 bases separating them. The CDR3 region has the DNA TGTGCCAGCAGTTACTCAGCCGGAAACACCATATATTTT. Translation: CASSYSAGNTIYF.

This clone was observed a handful of times. The chain is built from TRBV4-1 and TRBJ1-3; D is possibly TRBD1 (5 bases). Looked up from germline, CDR1 is MGHRA and CDR2 is YSYEKL. The V end lost 2 bases, the J end lost 4 bases, and 15 bases lay between the germline ends. The CDR3 is made up of 16 amino acids. Here the CDR3 DNA reads TGCGCCAGCAGCCAATCGACAGAGACATTAGGAAACACCATATATTTT. This sequence encodes CASSQSTETLGNTIYF.

The chain uses TRBV10-1 and TRBJ2-1, with D possibly being TRBD2 (7 bases). V was pared by 0 bases and J by 4 bases, with 13 bases between. CDR1 and CDR2 from the germline V gene are WNHNN and SYGVQD (reference sequence). The CDR3 extends over 16 amino acids. CDR3 DNA sequence: TGCGCCAGCAGTGAGTCGGCGGGGGCCTTATACAATGAGCAGTTCTTC. This sequence encodes CASSESAGALYNEQFF.

The V call is TRBV28, the J call TRBJ1-5; 8 nucleotides line up with TRBD1. CDR1 is MDHEN and CDR2 is SYDVKM in the germline V gene. CDR3 size: 14 residues. The V and J ends lost 5 bases and 2 bases, in that order; junction bases with no gene match: 2. CDR3 in DNA: TGTGCCAGCAGTCAGGGGGCGGGCAATCAGCCCCAGCATTTT. It specifies CASSQGAGNQPQHF.

This sequence joins TRBV7-2 and TRBJ1-3; no definite D call. The V end was cut by 5 bases, the J end by 2 bases, with 16 bases between. The V gene's germline CDR1 is SGHTA and CDR2 FQGNSA. The CDR3 loop spans 16 amino acids. The CDR3 bases are TGTGCCAGCAGCCCAAGACACCCACCCCCTGGAAACACCATATATTTT. Amino acid sequence: CASSPRHPPPGNTIYF. Combining the CDR3 with reference TRBV7-2 and TRBJ1-3 gives the whole variable domain GAGVSQSPSNKVTEKGKDVELRCDPISGHTALYWYRQSLGQGLEFLIYFQGNSAPDKSGLPSDRFSAERTGGSVSTLTIQRTQQEDSAVYLCASSPRHPPPGNTIYFGEGSWLTVV.

This clone was counted at least ten times. The chain combines TRBV5-4 with TRBJ2-1; 9 bases agree with TRBD1. Germline V gene lookup returns CDR1 SGHNT and CDR2 YYREEE (reference sequence). The CDR3 contains 15 residues. After removal of 0 bases from V and 7 bases from J, the junction contained 5 bases not matched to a gene. Written as DNA, the CDR3 is TGTGCCAGCAGCTTGGACAGGGGGCGCGTGAATGAGCAGTTCTTC. Amino acids: CASSLDRGRVNEQFF.

The rearrangement joins TRBV19 to TRBJ1-1, with TRBD1 matching 7 bases. The CDR3 spans 13 residues. Trimming took 4 bases from V and 4 from J; bases not matched to a gene: 3. The germline V gene encodes CDR1 LNHDA and CDR2 SQIVND (reference sequence). The DNA of the CDR3 is TGTGCCAGTAGTACTACAGGGGTCACTGAAGCTTTCTTT. Translating it yields CASSTTGVTEAFF.

In its sample, this clone was seen a few times. The chain recombines TRBV6-5 with TRBJ2-7; D may be TRBD1 (6 bases). V was trimmed by 0 bases and J by 3 bases, leaving 6 bases between them. The CDR3 loop spans 13 amino acids. CDR1 is MNHEY, CDR2 SVGAGI, per germline. The CDR3 is CASSYSQGYEQYV. CDR3 DNA sequence: TGTGCCAGCAGTTACTCACAGGGCTACGAGCAGTACGTC.

CDR3 sequence reads: CASSLALTGLRTDTQYF. The CDR3 DNA is TGTGCCAGCAGCTTAGCGCTGACGGGACTCCGCACAGATACGCAGTATTTT. This chain uses TRBV7-7 with TRBJ2-3; TRBD2 is a possible D gene (6 bases). Trimming left V 0 bases short and J 1 base short, with 14 bases between. The germline CDR1 and CDR2 sequences are SSHAT and FNYEAQ (reference sequence). This CDR3 is 17 amino acids long. Full variable domain (rest looked up from reference TRBV7-7 and TRBJ2-3): GAGVSQSPRYKVTKRGQDVTLRCDPISSHATLYWYQQALGQGPEFLTYFNYEAQPDKSGLPSDRFSAERPEGSISTLTIQRTEQRDSAMYRCASSLALTGLRTDTQYFGPGTRLTVL.